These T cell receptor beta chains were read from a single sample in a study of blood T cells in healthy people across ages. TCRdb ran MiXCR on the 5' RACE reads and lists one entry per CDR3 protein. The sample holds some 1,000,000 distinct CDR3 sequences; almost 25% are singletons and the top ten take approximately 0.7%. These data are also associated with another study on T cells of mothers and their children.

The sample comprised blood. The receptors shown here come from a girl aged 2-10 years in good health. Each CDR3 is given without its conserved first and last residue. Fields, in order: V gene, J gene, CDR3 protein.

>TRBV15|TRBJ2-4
ATSTAGPAPVQY
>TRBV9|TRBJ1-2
ASSRDSPTYGYT
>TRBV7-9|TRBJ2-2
ASRDRGSRELF
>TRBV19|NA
ASSTDSAYEQY
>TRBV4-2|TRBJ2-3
ASSQEAISTDTQY
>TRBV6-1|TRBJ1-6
ASRGQVMSGASPLH
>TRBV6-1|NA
ASRADSAQETQY
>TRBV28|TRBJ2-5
ASSEIGTGGSQY
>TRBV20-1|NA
SARAKREPPPHEQF
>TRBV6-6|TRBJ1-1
ASGEGTEAF